This T cell receptor beta chain was sequenced for a study of blood T cell repertoires in COVID-19. Study at large: COVID-19 samples collected from the United States, Italy and Spain covered acute and convalescent phases.

Profiled with immunoSEQ multiplex PCR; TCRdb holds only in-frame clones, not every one. The repertoire includes 74,000 or so clones, approximately 88% of them detected once, and roughly 2.3% sits in the top ten. Losses at the gene ends were 6 bases for V and 2 bases for J; bases not matched to a gene: 17. CDR3 length equals 19 residues. CDR1 is MNHEY, CDR2 SVGEGT, per germline. The rearrangement joins TRBV6-2 or TRBV6-3 to TRBJ2-5, with 11 bases lining up with TRBD2. The source of this sequence is a human donor in a cohort sampled during active COVID-19. Sequencing was performed on peripheral blood. The CDR3 bases are TGTGCCAGCAGCCATGTGATAGCGGGAGGGCCCGAAACTCAAGAGACCCAGTACTTC. It specifies CASSHVIAGGPETQETQYF.